This is a list of T cell receptor beta chains from one sample in a study of T-cell memory formation after mild COVID-19. TCRdb reanalysed the 5' RACE reads using MiXCR and keeps one entry per CDR3 protein. The sample lists a few hundred thousand distinct CDR3 sequences, around 8% occurring once. Sequencing was carried out using PBMCs or a T cell subset sorted from them (not recorded which). Receptors originate from a young man who had mild COVID-19 (a few samples of this study predate the infection). Cell type and time point are not known. Each CDR3 is given with its conserved first and last residue. Fields, in order: D gene, J gene, clone size, V gene, CDR3 protein, CDR3 DNA. A D gene is named only where the DNA matches it firmly. The size of a clone is reported for some rows only, either as once, few or many, or as a class for expanded clones.

>-|TRBJ2-3|-|TRBV3-1
CASSQRVAGDTDTQYF
TGTGCCAGCAGCCAAAGGGTCGCAGGGGACACAGATACGCAGTATTTT
>-|TRBJ1-1|-|TRBV12-3/TRBV12-4
CASSGFGARTEAFF
TGTGCCAGCAGCGGCTTTGGGGCTCGAACTGAAGCTTTCTTT
>TRBD2|TRBJ2-5|-|TRBV4-3
CASSQAGGAQETQYF
TGCGCCAGCAGCCAAGCGGGGGGTGCCCAAGAGACCCAGTACTTC
>-|TRBJ1-1|many|TRBV7-2
CASSLAPGGNTEAFF
TGTGCCAGCAGCTTAGCCCCCGGGGGGAACACTGAAGCTTTCTTT
>-|TRBJ2-3|-|TRBV14
CASSQVPVPPHDTQYF
TGTGCCAGCAGCCAAGTTCCAGTCCCACCCCACGATACGCAGTATTTT
>-|TRBJ1-1|few|TRBV5-1
CASSFRGSRTEAFF
TGCGCCAGCAGCTTCAGGGGCTCGAGGACTGAAGCTTTCTTT
>TRBD1|TRBJ2-1|-|TRBV7-8
CASSQMGQGGVQFF
TGTGCCAGCAGCCAAATGGGACAGGGAGGGGTGCAGTTCTTC
>-|TRBJ2-3|-|TRBV4-1
CASSQDLKLGGTQYF
TGCGCCAGCAGCCAAGATCTTAAGTTGGGGGGAACGCAGTATTTT
>-|TRBJ2-3|-|TRBV6-5
CASSVQGTDTQYF
TGTGCCAGCAGTGTACAGGGCACAGATACGCAGTATTTT
>-|TRBJ1-3|many|TRBV12-3/TRBV12-4
CASRWLSGNTIYF
TGTGCCAGCAGGTGGCTCTCTGGAAACACCATATATTTT
>-|TRBJ2-2|few|TRBV7-6
CASSLSVGRTNTGELFF
TGTGCCAGCAGCCTTTCGGTCGGCAGGACGAACACCGGGGAGCTGTTTTTT
>TRBD2|TRBJ2-5|-|TRBV7-6
CASSVGLAGGETQYF
TGTGCCAGCAGCGTTGGACTAGCCGGGGGAGAGACCCAGTACTTC
>-|TRBJ2-3|once|TRBV6-1
CASSEVRDTQYF
TGTGCCAGCAGTGAAGTTAGAGATACGCAGTATTTT